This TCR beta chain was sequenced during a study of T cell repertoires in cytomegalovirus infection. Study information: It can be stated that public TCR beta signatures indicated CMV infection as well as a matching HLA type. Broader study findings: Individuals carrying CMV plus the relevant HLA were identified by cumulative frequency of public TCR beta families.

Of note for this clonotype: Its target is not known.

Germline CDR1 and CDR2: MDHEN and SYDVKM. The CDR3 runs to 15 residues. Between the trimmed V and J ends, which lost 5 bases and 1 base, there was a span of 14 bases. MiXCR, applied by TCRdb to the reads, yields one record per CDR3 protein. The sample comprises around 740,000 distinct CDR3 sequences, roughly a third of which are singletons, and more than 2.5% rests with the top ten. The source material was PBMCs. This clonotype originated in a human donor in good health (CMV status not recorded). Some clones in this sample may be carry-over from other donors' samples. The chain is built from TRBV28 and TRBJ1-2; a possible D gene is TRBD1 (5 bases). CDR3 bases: TGTGCCAGCAGTCTCTCCGGGACGGGTAACTATGGCTACACCTTC. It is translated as CASSLSGTGNYGYTF.